This record concerns one TCR beta chain sequence. The antigen remains undetermined. RNA was extracted from bulk tissue without any cell sorting. This non-tumor lung sample came from over 3 cm beyond the tumor edge. The library came from three nested PCR rounds adapted from ARM-PCR protocols. MiXCR, run by TCRdb on the multiplex PCR reads, gives a single entry per CDR3 protein. The sample holds approximately 100,000 distinct CDR3 sequences, 65% seen once. This specimen belongs to a study of tumor and adjacent non-tumor tissue in lung cancer. Overall study: Patients comprised 12 adenocarcinoma, 2 squamous cell carcinoma and 1 small cell lung cancer. General study points: Normal lung showed higher cumulative top 100 clone frequency than tumor. Significantly higher TCR diversity was found in tumor than normal lung.

Germline V lookup: CDR1 DFQATT, CDR2 SNEGSKA (reference sequence). The CDR3 runs to 15 residues. V lost 6 bases, J lost 2 bases, and 18 bases lay in between. This receptor was taken from a man aged 25-45 years with non-small cell lung cancer. The rearrangement links TRBV20-1 to TRBJ2-3; a possible D gene is TRBD2 (6 bases). Input material: distant non-tumor lung tissue. The CDR3 loop reads CSAPSGWENTDTQYF. The CDR3 nucleotides are TGCAGTGCACCGAGCGGGTGGGAAAACACAGATACGCAGTATTTT.